This record looks at one T cell receptor beta chain sequence and its context. This clonotype was detected only a few times. Its binding antigen is unknown. No much larger clonotype is one base removed from it; base qualities were not supplied. The sample's time point label, decoded: persistent/refractory GD, antithyroid drugs over 5 years with positive TRAb. For both TCR sequencing and RNA sequencing, RNA was extracted from PBMCs using TRIzol. The diagnosis of Graves' disease was made according to American Thyroid Association guidelines. Patients for the study were recruited at an endocrinology department in Xi'an, China. From each patient, about 8.9 milliliters of peripheral blood was collected into an EDTA anticoagulant tube. Ficoll Paque Plus density gradient separation was used to isolate PBMCs, and no further T cell sorting was done. An Agilent 2100 Bioanalyzer and agarose gel were used to assess RNA quality, and a NanoDrop 2000 was used to measure RNA concentration.

This record comes from a study of regulatory T cells in long-lasting Graves disease (dated by TCRdb to 2020 to 2022). At the level of the whole study: Persistent Graves' disease was defined as persistently positive TSH receptor autoantibodies together with antithyroid drug treatment for over 5 years. A total of roughly 33 samples were covered by TCR sequencing, comprising roughly 13 persistent and 20 newly diagnosed Graves' disease patients. The study took place in China and was registered as a clinical trial. Persistent Graves' disease patients in the clinical cohort had taken antithyroid drugs for approximately 9.5 years on average. Peripheral blood TCR sequencing and RNA sequencing compared persistent Graves' disease patients with newly diagnosed Graves' disease patients. Here is what the overall study found, with its caveats: Persistent patients shared more public clonotypes among themselves (2,741) than newly diagnosed patients did (approximately 900). TRBV28, TRBJ1-2 and TRBJ2-5 were preferentially used in persistent disease, while TRBV20-1 and TRBJ2-1 were favored in newly diagnosed disease. The authors acknowledged the small sample size as a limitation that may reduce accuracy. Compared with newly diagnosed patients, patients with persistent Graves' disease had lower TCR Shannon entropy and fewer highly expanded clones, which suggests clonal expansion. Because the primary lesion, thyroid tissue, could not be accessed, the study looked at peripheral blood alone. Only the TCR beta chain was sequenced and analyzed.

Libraries were built with multiplex PCR. These reads were obtained on an Illumina HiSeq 4000. To build TCR beta libraries, CDR3 regions were amplified by Arm-PCR using iRepertoire HTBI primers. Gel purification was performed on PCR products prior to sequencing. On the study's bioinformatics: Across samples, around 62 TRBV and 13 to 15 TRBJ segments were identified and used for gene usage analysis of CDR3 amino acid clonotypes. Filtered high-quality paired reads were merged into contigs using COPE and FqMerger. BLAST was used to align contigs to IMGT TRBV, TRBD and TRBJ reference genes, with CDR3 defined following IMGT. Highly expanded clones were defined as clonotypes with a frequency above 0.1%. Shannon entropy served as the measure of repertoire diversity, while the Gini coefficient captured V-J evenness. Clonotypes shared by more than one individual were considered public. The public reads were reanalyzed by TCRdb: fastp trimming at Q25, MiXCR alignment, in-frame beta chains only. When rows share a CDR3 protein, they turn into one entry using the most common DNA and genes. The V and J calls were determined by TCRdb, not by the authors. A total of about 420,000 distinct CDR3 sequences appear in this sample, around 22% of them only once. The ten largest clones capture about a quarter of the sample.

Reading from cysteine to phenylalanine, the CDR3 counts 13 amino acids. Only CDR3 DNA is held: 39 bases, read in frame from base 1. V is cut back by 10 bases and J by 8 bases, with 8 bases in the junction unmatched. For CDR1 and CDR2, the germline V gene (reference sequence) lists MNHEY and SMNVEV. The chain is assembled from TRBV27 and TRBJ1-6; 7 central bases correspond to TRBD1. The origin of this receptor is a female donor with Graves disease. The sequenced sample was peripheral blood mononuclear cells (PBMCs), obtained when the disease was refractory, from a patient treated with antithyroid drugs. The CDR3 loop reads CATRRQGDSPLHF. The sequence in DNA is TGTGCCACTAGAAGACAGGGTGATTCACCCCTCCACTTT.